The 24 T cell receptor beta chains listed next were all sequenced from one sample in a study of breast tumors, draining lymph nodes, adjacent tissues. One entry per CDR3 protein results from TCRdb running MiXCR on the multiplex PCR reads. The data contain about 130,000 distinct CDR3 sequences, approximately 20% of them singletons. Axillary draining lymph nodes of breast cancer patients supplied the node samples. The sequencing sample was made of axillary lymph node tissue. The source is a female donor with breast cancer. Some clones in this sample may be carry-over from other donors' samples.

This clonotype has at least ten counts. The J gene is TRBJ1-5, the V gene TRBV27; D is unresolved. Germline V gene sequence: CDR1 MNHEY, CDR2 SMNVEV (reference sequence). The ends were cut back, 2 bases at V and 2 bases at J, with 7 bases in the middle. This CDR3 contains 14 residues. The CDR3 loop reads CASSLGRRNQPQHF. The CDR3 DNA sequence: TGTGCCAGCAGTTTAGGGCGGCGCAATCAGCCCCAGCATTTT.

This chain uses TRBV28 with TRBJ1-4; a possible D gene is TRBD1 (6 bases). Trimming removed 3 bases at V and 3 bases at J, with 11 bases between. This CDR3 comprises 15 residues. Germline V gives CDR1 MDHEN, CDR2 SYDVKM. Written as DNA, the CDR3 is TGTGCCAGCAGTTTTTTGCAGGGGTCTAATGAAAAACTGTTTTTT. This sequence encodes CASSFLQGSNEKLFF. Full variable domain (missing parts from reference TRBV28 and TRBJ1-4): DVKVTQSSRYLVKRTGEKVFLECVQDMDHENMFWYRQDPGLGLRLIYFSYDVKMKEKGDIPEGYSVSREKKERFSLILESASTNQTSMYLCASSFLQGSNEKLFFGSGTQLSVL.

There are a few counts of this clonotype. V is TRBV27 and J is TRBJ2-1; 7 bases are shared with TRBD2. The junction had 4 bases not matched to a gene; V was cut back by 5 bases and J by 0 bases. The CDR3 sequence is 15 residues long. Germline V gene sequence: CDR1 MNHEY, CDR2 SMNVEV (reference sequence). CDR3 DNA: TGTGCCAGCAGTATAGCGGGTAGCTCCTACAATGAGCAGTTCTTC. Translating it yields CASSIAGSSYNEQFF.

This clonotype was recorded many times. The gene calls are TRBV9 and TRBJ2-3; the D gene is possibly TRBD2 (6 bases). The CDR3 is 16 amino acids. The ends were cut back, 0 bases at V and 1 base at J, with 12 bases in the middle. The V gene's germline CDR1 is SGDLS and CDR2 YYNGEE. The chain's CDR3 is CASSVGLGFRTDTQYF. The CDR3, as DNA: TGTGCCAGCAGCGTAGGACTAGGTTTTCGCACAGATACGCAGTATTTT.

This clonotype was seen ten or more times. The V and J genes are TRBV10-3 and TRBJ2-3; 11 positions agree with TRBD2. Germline-derived CDR1 and CDR2 are ENHRY and SYGVKD. The ends lost 6 bases at V and 1 base at J; junction bases unmatched: 12. CDR3 length equals 18 residues. CDR3 DNA sequence: TGTGCCATCAGCCGACAGGGGGTAGCGGGAGGGCGCACAGATACGCAGTATTTT. It specifies CAISRQGVAGGRTDTQYF.

The V gene is TRBV27, the J gene TRBJ2-1; D could derive from TRBD1 or TRBD2 (5 bases each). The V gene lost 6 bases and the J gene lost 9 bases, with 12 bases spanning the gap. Per the germline V gene, CDR1 is MNHEY and CDR2 is SMNVEV (reference sequence). The CDR3 covers 12 residues. CDR3 in amino acids: CASRGVTGEQFF. As DNA, the CDR3 is TGTGCCAGCAGGGGGGTTACGGGTGAGCAGTTCTTC.

A remark on this clonotype: One end of the junction is discordant with germline, which a read error may explain. The rearrangement uses TRBV3-1 and TRBJ2-1, with TRBD1 as a possible D gene (6 bases). The CDR3 sequence is 15 residues long. Germline CDR1 and CDR2: LGHDT and YNNKEL (reference sequence). In nucleotides, the CDR3 is TGTGCCGGCAGCTCACCGGGTATCGGGGACAATGAGCGGTTCTTC. Translated: CAGSSPGIGDNERFF.

J is TRBJ2-5 and V is TRBV28, with 8 bases identical to TRBD1. Trimming at V came to 8 bases and at J to 5 bases, leaving 7 bases not matched to a gene. Germline V gene data show CDR1 as MDHEN and CDR2 as SYDVKM. This CDR3 region has 13 residues. This CDR3 reads CASLRGREETQYF. The CDR3 DNA reads TGTGCCAGCCTCAGGGGGCGCGAGGAGACCCAGTACTTC.

This clonotype has just a few counts. Without the conserved terminal phenylalanine or tryptophan, this CDR3 likely stems from a read error. The genes are TRBV5-1 and TRBJ2-5, with a tentative D call TRBD2 (6 bases). The CDR3 extends over 16 amino acids. Looked up from germline, CDR1 is SGHRS and CDR2 is YFSETQ. The V end was cut by 1 base, the J end by 6 bases, with 19 bases between. CDR3 in DNA: TGCGCCAGCAGCTTGACTAGCAGGAGCTCCGAGAAGACCCAGTACCTC. Its translation: CASSLTSRSSEKTQYL.

This clonotype was observed at least ten times. V usage is TRBV7-2 and J usage is TRBJ2-5, with a weak D call TRBD2 (5 bases). The CDR3 extends over 15 amino acids. V gave up 4 bases and J gave up 1 base, with 13 bases separating them. Germline-derived CDR1 and CDR2 are SGHTA and FQGNSA. CDR3 sequence (DNA): TGTGCCAGCAGCTGGAGAGGGAAATTCCAAGAGACCCAGTACTTC. Protein sequence: CASSWRGKFQETQYF.

This clonotype was detected a few times. The chain recombines TRBV3-1 with TRBJ2-5, with 12 bases aligning to TRBD2. V lost 1 base to trimming and J lost 5 bases; unmatched junction nucleotides: 5. CDR1 is LGHDT and CDR2 is YNNKEL in the germline V gene (reference sequence). This CDR3 spans 16 amino acids. The CDR3: CASSQASGRAGETQYF. DNA for the CDR3: TGTGCCAGCAGCCAAGCTAGCGGGAGGGCCGGTGAGACCCAGTACTTC.

Many counts were recorded for this clonotype. The rearrangement uses TRBV29-1 and TRBJ2-1, with 13 bases that match TRBD2. There are 15 residues in the CDR3. V trimming: 7 bases; J trimming: 10 bases; junction bases outside the gene matches: 13. Germline V gene lookup returns CDR1 SQVTM and CDR2 ANQGSEA. The CDR3 region is CSAEGGTSGIREQFF. Here the CDR3 DNA reads TGCAGCGCAGAGGGGGGGACTAGCGGGATAAGGGAGCAGTTCTTC.

This clonotype was seen repeatedly, ten times or more. The CDR3 region is CASGGETQYF. CDR3 sequence (DNA): TGTGCCAGCGGGGGAGAGACCCAGTACTTC. V gene TRBV12-3 or TRBV12-4 combines with J gene TRBJ2-5; D may be TRBD1 or TRBD2 (5 bases each). V was clipped by 8 bases and J by 4 bases, with 5 bases between them. The CDR3 covers 10 residues.

There are many counts of this clonotype. This chain uses TRBV5-1 with TRBJ2-7; 11 bases line up with TRBD2. Germline loops: CDR1 SGHRS, CDR2 YFSETQ. The CDR3 loop spans 16 amino acids. J lost 6 bases, V lost 3 bases, and 11 bases had no gene match. CDR3 sequence reads: CASSSVTSGRGAEQYF. CDR3 in DNA: TGCGCCAGCAGCTCCGTTACTAGCGGGAGAGGGGCCGAGCAGTACTTC.

This clonotype occurred many times. The chain carries TRBV5-1 and TRBJ2-2; D is perhaps TRBD2 (6 bases). The CDR3 sequence is 14 residues long. CDR1 is SGHRS and CDR2 is YFSETQ in the germline V gene. V was clipped by 7 bases and J by 2 bases, with 12 bases between them. CDR3 amino acids: CASRGLYNTGELFF. CDR3 DNA sequence: TGCGCCAGCCGGGGACTCTACAACACCGGGGAGCTGTTTTTT.

This clonotype has ten or more counts. The J gene is TRBJ2-3, the V gene TRBV7-2, with D unresolved. Germline V CDR1 and CDR2: SGHTA, FQGNSA. V was clipped by 1 base and J by 0 bases, with 11 bases between them. CDR3 length: 16 amino acids. The CDR3 DNA reads as TGTGCCAGCAGCTTAGTGGCAGCAGCTAGCACAGATACGCAGTATTTT. This gives the protein CASSLVAAASTDTQYF.

The chain carries TRBV27 and TRBJ2-1; D is uncertain. Germline V gene lookup returns CDR1 MNHEY and CDR2 SMNVEV (reference sequence). CDR3 length: 13 residues. Trimming pared 3 bases from V and 2 bases from J, leaving 5 bases between. Here the CDR3 reads CASSFPPYNEQFF. CDR3 DNA sequence: TGTGCCAGCAGTTTCCCCCCCTACAATGAGCAGTTCTTC.

This clonotype was seen many times. V is TRBV7-8 and J is TRBJ2-3, with D perhaps TRBD2 (6 bases). Deletions cut 0 bases from V and 1 base from J, with 17 bases between. The CDR3 consists of 18 residues. The germline V gene has CDR1 SGHVS and CDR2 FQNEAQ. The CDR3: CASSLARMRGIRTDTQYF. CDR3 in DNA: TGTGCCAGCAGCTTAGCGAGGATGCGGGGCATACGCACAGATACGCAGTATTTT.

This clonotype was picked up a small number of times. This sequence joins TRBV30 and TRBJ1-4, with D tentatively TRBD1 (6 bases). Trimming removed 3 bases from V and 3 bases from J, with 11 bases in between. Looked up from germline, CDR1 is GTSNPN and CDR2 is SVGIG (reference sequence). This CDR3 is built from 14 residues. This CDR3 reads CAWRGRGSNEKLFF. CDR3 DNA: TGTGCCTGGAGAGGCAGGGGTTCTAATGAAAAACTGTTTTTT.

This clonotype was picked up many times. V is TRBV7-9 and J is TRBJ2-7; no definite D call. The CDR3 totals 11 residues. The germline gives CDR1 SEHNR, CDR2 FQNEAQ (reference sequence). Trimming left V 5 bases short and J 10 bases short, with 12 bases between. The CDR3 loop is CASSHDGTQYF. In nucleotides, the CDR3 is TGTGCCAGCAGCCACGACGGAACCCAGTACTTC.

V usage is TRBV25-1 and J usage is TRBJ2-1; 13 nucleotides line up with TRBD2. V gave up 2 bases and J gave up 6 bases; unmatched junction bases: 4. There are 16 residues in the CDR3. CDR1 is MGHDK and CDR2 is SYGVNS in the germline V gene. CDR3 amino acids: CASSETGTSGINEQFF. The DNA of the CDR3 is TGTGCCAGCAGTGAAACGGGGACTAGCGGGATCAATGAGCAGTTCTTC.

The table lists this clonotype with many counts. The J gene is TRBJ1-4, the V gene TRBV7-2; perhaps TRBD1 as D (5 bases). V was cut by 1 base and J by 4 bases, with 10 bases left in between. In germline, CDR1 is SGHTA, CDR2 FQGNSA. The CDR3 is made up of 15 amino acids. CDR3 sequence (DNA): TGTGCCAGCAGCTTAGGGGGCAGAGATAATGAAAAACTGTTTTTT. Amino acid sequence: CASSLGGRDNEKLFF.

Many counts were recorded for this clonotype. J is TRBJ2-1 and V is TRBV20-1, with 7 bases aligning to TRBD1. Germline V gives CDR1 DFQATT, CDR2 SNEGSKA (reference sequence). Germline trimming cut 5 bases from V and 2 bases from J; bases unmatched to any gene: 6. CDR3 length: 14 residues. In DNA form, the CDR3 reads TGCAGTGCTTTGACAGGGTCGGCCTACAATGAGCAGTTCTTC. This translates into CSALTGSAYNEQFF.

This clonotype appeared many times. This chain joins TRBV20-1 and TRBJ2-7; weak D call: TRBD1 (6 bases). Trimming removed 5 bases at V and 0 bases at J, with 11 bases between. The V gene's germline CDR1 is DFQATT and CDR2 SNEGSKA (reference sequence). This CDR3 is 13 amino acids long. CDR3 sequence (DNA): TGCAGTGCTTCCCGGACAGACTCCTACGAGCAGTACTTC. Encoded protein: CSASRTDSYEQYF.